In this sample, the clone carrying this T cell receptor (beta chain) turned up many times. Antigen: not known. As it was prepared, the TCRbeta library received unique molecular identifiers. TCRdb re-analysed the PCR reads in MiXCR, keeping a single row per CDR3 protein. The data show fewer than 550,000 distinct CDR3 sequences, more than 9.5% seen once. The CDR3 spans 11 residues. Germline V CDR1 and CDR2: LNHDA, SQIVND (reference sequence). Trimming left V 8 bases short and J 5 bases short, with 9 bases between. These data belong to a study of T-cell reconstitution after alpha-beta-depleted transplantation in children. The study, taken as a whole, reports: By one year post-transplant, T-cell counts and diversity largely arose from T cells that were newly produced. The high TCRbeta diversity at day 60 in some patients came from surviving recipient T cells and thymic progenitors.

The input for sequencing was PBMCs, mostly from graft donor cells, taken 180 days after TCRalphabeta/CD19-depleted stem cell transplant. This TCR was sampled from a female patient younger than 10 who had a stem cell transplant for aplastic anemia, so the T cells may come from the graft donor. The chain links TRBV19 to TRBJ1-2, with D perhaps matching TRBD1 (6 bases). The CDR3 nucleotides read TGTGCCAGTGGCCAGGGGTATGGCTACACCTTC. It is translated as CASGQGYGYTF.